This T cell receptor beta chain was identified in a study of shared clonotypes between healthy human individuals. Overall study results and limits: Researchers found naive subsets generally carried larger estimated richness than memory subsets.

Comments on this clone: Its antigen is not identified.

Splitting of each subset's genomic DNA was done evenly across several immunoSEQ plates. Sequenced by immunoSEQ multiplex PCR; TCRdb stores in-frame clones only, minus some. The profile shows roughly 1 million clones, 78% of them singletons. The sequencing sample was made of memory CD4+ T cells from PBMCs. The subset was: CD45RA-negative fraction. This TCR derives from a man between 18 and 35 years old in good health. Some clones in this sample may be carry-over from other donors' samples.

The CDR3 loop reads CASRGAAGFTDTQYF. The CDR3 DNA sequence: TGTGCCAGCAGAGGGGCGGCGGGATTCACAGATACGCAGTATTTT. J is TRBJ2-3 and V is TRBV6-5, with D perhaps matching TRBD2 (6 bases). From germline, CDR1 is MNHEY and CDR2 SVGAGI. The CDR3 consists of 15 residues. Between the trimmed V and J ends, which lost 6 bases and 2 bases, there was a span of 15 bases.